The present T cell receptor (beta chain) was sequenced within a study of blood T cell repertoires in COVID-19. Assay used: immunoSEQ multiplex PCR; TCRdb lists only in-frame clones, some missing. The sample shows under 250,000 clones, 80% to 90% of them seen only once. The germline V gene has CDR1 LNHDA and CDR2 SQIVND (reference sequence). Deletions cut 8 bases from V and 2 bases from J, with 13 bases between. There are 14 residues in the CDR3. What was sequenced was PBMCs or T cells enriched from blood (not recorded which). The clonotype originates from a woman between 40 and 50 years old who had been exposed to COVID-19. J is TRBJ2-1 and V is TRBV19; possible D gene TRBD1, 5 bases. CDR3 nucleotides: TGTGCCAGTGGGGCCTTTGGAACCTACAATGAGCAGTTCTTC. It specifies CASGAFGTYNEQFF.